This T cell receptor beta chain was identified in a study of blood T cell repertoires in COVID-19. Germline V gene data show CDR1 as SGHTA and CDR2 as FQGTGA. The CDR3 is 15 amino acids. V was pared by 1 base and J by 9 bases, with 5 bases of the junction left unmatched. Under the authors' procedure: Nucleated cell number was recorded as an estimate derived from reference gene primer amplification. Profiled with immunoSEQ multiplex PCR; TCRdb holds only in-frame clones, not every one. V, J and clone size reflect that table, while D and trimming were determined from the DNA. The sample carries roughly 150,000 clones, about 83% recorded once.

The specimen sequenced was peripheral blood. The genes are TRBV7-3 and TRBJ2-1, with 11 bases matching TRBD2. The source is a woman in her 70s who had recovered from COVID-19. The CDR3 region is CASSLITSGGGEQFF. The CDR3 region has the DNA TGTGCCAGCAGCTTAATCACTAGCGGGGGTGGTGAGCAGTTCTTC.